The T cell receptor beta chain under discussion was sequenced for a study of identical twins. Each cDNA held unique molecular identifiers, and template switching gave it a universal primer site. TCRdb re-derived calls from the 5' RACE reads in MiXCR, one entry per CDR3 protein. The sample contains a few hundred thousand distinct CDR3 sequences, roughly 9.5% of which appear only once. This clonotype was seen many times. Its matching antigen is unknown. The CDR3 spans 13 residues. Whole-study results and caveats: Recombination models fit unrelated individuals' TCR alpha sharing but underestimated twins'. Within twin pairs, the out-of-frame alpha sequences they shared showed excess low generation probability.

The sample was also reused in another study, on yellow fever vaccine responses in identical twins.

The receptor was isolated from a woman aged 18-30 years in good health. The sequenced sample consisted of PBMCs. The chain links TRBV12-3 or TRBV12-4 to TRBJ1-3; D not resolved. Here the CDR3 reads CGSREIPGNTIYF. In DNA, the CDR3 is TGTGGGTCAAGGGAAATTCCTGGAAACACCATATATTTT.